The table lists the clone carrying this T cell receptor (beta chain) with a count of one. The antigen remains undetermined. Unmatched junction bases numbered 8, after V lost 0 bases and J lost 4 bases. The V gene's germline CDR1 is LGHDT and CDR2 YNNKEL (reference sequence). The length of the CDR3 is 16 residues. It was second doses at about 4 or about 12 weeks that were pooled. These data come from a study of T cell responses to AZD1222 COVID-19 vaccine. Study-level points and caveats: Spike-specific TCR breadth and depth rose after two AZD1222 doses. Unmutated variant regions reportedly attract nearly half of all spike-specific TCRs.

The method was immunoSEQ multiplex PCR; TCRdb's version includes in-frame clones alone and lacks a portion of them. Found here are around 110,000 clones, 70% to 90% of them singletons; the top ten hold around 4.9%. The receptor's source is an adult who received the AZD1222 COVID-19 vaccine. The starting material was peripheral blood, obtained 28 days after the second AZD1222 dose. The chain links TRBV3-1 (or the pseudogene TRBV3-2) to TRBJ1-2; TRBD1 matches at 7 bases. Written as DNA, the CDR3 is TGTGCCAGCAGCCAAGAGTTTATAGGGGGCCTCTATGGCTACACCTTC. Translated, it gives CASSQEFIGGLYGYTF.